Each of the 32 T cell receptor beta chains below was sequenced from the same sample in a study of control samples from healthy donors and cancer patients. The method was immunoSEQ multiplex PCR; TCRdb's version includes in-frame clones alone and lacks a portion of them. The repertoire holds about 130,000 clones, with approximately 90% as singletons. Sequencing was performed on blood. The receptors originated from a man between 18 and 35 years old in good health.

This chain connects TRBV10-2 to TRBJ2-1, with D maybe TRBD1 (5 bases). The germline gives CDR1 WSHSY, CDR2 SAAADI. CDR3 length: 14 residues. V was cut by 6 bases and J by 3 bases, with 12 bases left in between. CDR3: CASSPTGNYNEQFF. CDR3 coding DNA: TGCGCCAGCAGCCCCACAGGAAACTACAATGAGCAGTTCTTC.

The chain joins TRBV19 to TRBJ1-1, with D possibly TRBD1 on 6 matching bases. There are 17 residues in the CDR3. Trimming left V 3 bases short and J 0 bases short, with 17 bases between. Per the germline V gene, CDR1 is LNHDA and CDR2 is SQIVND (reference sequence). For the CDR3, the DNA is TGTGCCAGTAGTATTGGGATGGCTTGGACAGTGAACACTGAAGCTTTCTTT. As protein: CASSIGMAWTVNTEAFF. Filled out from reference TRBV19 and TRBJ1-1, the complete variable domain reads DGGITQSPKYLFRKEGQNVTLSCEQNLNHDAMYWYRQDPGQGLRLIYYSQIVNDFQKGDIAEGYSVSREKKESFPLTVTSAQKNPTAFYLCASSIGMAWTVNTEAFFGQGTRLTVV.

The sample holds one count of this clone. V and J are TRBV6-5 and TRBJ2-5; no clear D. CDR3 size: 13 residues. In germline, CDR1 is MNHEY, CDR2 SVGAGI. The V end was cut by 7 bases, the J end by 6 bases, with 15 bases between. The chain's CDR3 is CASTPGFHQTQYF. The CDR3 region has the DNA TGTGCCAGCACCCCCGGGTTTCACCAGACCCAGTACTTC.

The table lists this clone with a few counts. The rearrangement links TRBV18 to TRBJ2-3; 8 bases align to TRBD2. The V segment lost 6 bases and the J segment 2 bases; nucleotides outside the gene matches: 7. This CDR3 region has 15 residues. Germline V gene sequence: CDR1 KGHSH, CDR2 LQKENI. The CDR3 region has the DNA TGTGCCAGCTCCCTCAGTAGCGGGACCACAGATACGCAGTATTTT. Translating gives CASSLSSGTTDTQYF. The entire variable domain, with the rest obtained from reference TRBV18 and TRBJ2-3, is as follows: NAGVMQNPRHLVRRRGQEARLRCSPMKGHSHVYWYRQLPEEGLKFMVYLQKENIIDESGMPKERFSAEFPKEGPSILRIQQVVRGDSAAYFCASSLSSGTTDTQYFGPGTRLTVL.

The V and J genes are TRBV29-1 and TRBJ1-1; D unresolved. Trimming stripped 1 base from V and 4 bases from J, with 16 bases between. The CDR3 totals 15 residues. From germline, CDR1 is SQVTM and CDR2 ANQGSEA. The CDR3 sequence is CSVEVRRGVATEAFF. The DNA for the CDR3 is TGCAGCGTTGAAGTTCGGCGCGGGGTCGCCACTGAAGCTTTCTTT. Filled out from reference TRBV29-1 and TRBJ1-1, the complete variable domain reads SAVISQKPSRDICQRGTSLTIQCQVDSQVTMMFWYRQQPGQSLTLIATANQGSEATYESGFVIDKFPISRPNLTFSTLTVSNMSPEDSSIYLCSVEVRRGVATEAFFGQGTRLTVV.

This chain connects TRBV20-1 to TRBJ1-1; the D is unclear. The germline CDR1 and CDR2 sequences are DFQATT and SNEGSKA (reference sequence). Trimming left V 3 bases short and J 4 bases short, with 9 bases between. The CDR3 contains 12 residues. The CDR3 region has the DNA TGCAGTGCTAGTTTGGTCAGCACTGAAGCTTTCTTT. It specifies CSASLVSTEAFF.

The V and J genes are TRBV15 and TRBJ1-4; tentatively, D is TRBD1 (6 bases). This CDR3 comprises 19 residues. Deletions cut 0 bases from V and 4 bases from J, with 21 bases between. Germline CDR1 reads LNHNV; CDR2 reads YYDKDF (reference sequence). The DNA for the CDR3 is TGTGCCACCAGCAGAGAAATCTTGTTCAGGACAGCCTTTAATGAAAAACTGTTTTTT. This codes for CATSREILFRTAFNEKLFF.

V and J are TRBV10-3 and TRBJ1-2; D remains ambiguous. CDR3 length equals 13 residues. The ends were cut back, 10 bases at V and 8 bases at J, with 20 bases in the middle. CDR1 and CDR2 (germline): ENHRY, SYGVKD. The CDR3 region has the DNA TGTGCCAATAGGGAGACGGAGGGTAGAGGCTACACCTTC. This sequence encodes CANRETEGRGYTF.

The CDR3 bases are TGTGCCAGCAGTTACGACAGGGGAAGGAGCAATCAGCCCCAGCATTTT. This sequence encodes CASSYDRGRSNQPQHF. The chain links TRBV6-2 or TRBV6-3 to TRBJ1-5; TRBD1 matches 8 bases. The length of the CDR3 is 16 residues. CDR1 is MNHEY and CDR2 is SVGEGT in the germline V gene. V gave up 2 bases and J gave up 1 base; unmatched junction bases: 4.

This chain uses TRBV19 with TRBJ2-2; D is perhaps TRBD2 (6 bases). V was pared by 5 bases and J by 5 bases, with 15 bases between. The CDR3 totals 15 residues. Per the germline V gene, CDR1 is LNHDA and CDR2 is SQIVND (reference sequence). The CDR3 DNA reads as TGTGCCAGTAGTGGGGACTCCTTAGGGACCGGGGAGCTGTTTTTT. Protein: CASSGDSLGTGELFF.

This rearrangement joins TRBV7-6 to TRBJ1-2; the match to TRBD1 covers 7 bases. The germline V gene has CDR1 SGHVS and CDR2 FNYEAQ. The length of the CDR3 is 14 residues. V gave up 4 bases and J gave up 7 bases; unmatched junction bases: 9. The CDR3 sequence is CASSSGQPGRGYTF. The CDR3 DNA sequence: TGTGCCAGCAGCTCGGGACAGCCCGGGCGTGGCTACACCTTC.

Turning to this clone: One junction end does not reproduce the germline sequence, and a read error may be involved. The chain carries TRBV10-2 and TRBJ2-5, with 15 bases matching TRBD2. CDR1 is WSHSY, CDR2 SAAADI, per germline. This CDR3 has 14 amino acids. The CDR3 reads CASSELGLAGGRDF. The CDR3 nucleotides read TGCGCCAGCAGTGAGTTGGGACTAGCGGGGGGCCGGGACTTC.

The chain has TRBV28 and TRBJ2-5, with TRBD2 as a possible D gene (5 bases). Germline V gene sequence: CDR1 MDHEN, CDR2 SYDVKM. This CDR3 spans 16 amino acids. The germline V and J ends were trimmed by 5 bases and 5 bases, with 21 bases remaining between them. The CDR3 spells CASSPEARATRETQYF. The CDR3, as DNA: TGTGCCAGCAGTCCCGAAGCGAGGGCCACACGGGAGACCCAGTACTTC.

The gene calls are TRBV30 and TRBJ2-1; weak D call: TRBD1 (6 bases). The CDR3 sequence is 12 residues long. The V end lost 5 bases, the J end lost 4 bases, and 9 bases lay between the germline ends. Germline V CDR1 and CDR2: GTSNPN, SVGIG (reference sequence). The CDR3 coding sequence is TGTGCCTGGGCCGGACAGTACAATGAGCAGTTCTTC. Its translation: CAWAGQYNEQFF.

The chain couples TRBV2 to TRBJ1-2; D is uncertain. The germline CDR1 and CDR2 sequences are SNHLY and FYNNEI. V lost 4 bases and J lost 4, with 10 bases in between. The CDR3 spans 13 residues. The CDR3 nucleotides read TGTGCCAGCAGTGCTATGGGCCCCTATGGCTACACCTTC. Amino acids: CASSAMGPYGYTF.

This CDR3 reads CASSPWTGGLVEAFF. The DNA of the CDR3 is TGTGCCAGCTCACCGTGGACAGGGGGCTTGGTTGAAGCTTTCTTT. This sequence joins TRBV18 and TRBJ1-1; 11 nucleotides line up with TRBD1. V lost 3 bases to trimming and J lost 7 bases; unmatched junction nucleotides: 7. The CDR3 length is 15 residues. Germline lookup yields CDR1 KGHSH and CDR2 LQKENI.

This sequence joins TRBV25-1 and TRBJ1-4; 7 bases align to TRBD1. V lost 1 base and J lost 5; bases outside the gene matches: 10. CDR3 length equals 17 residues. The germline CDR1 and CDR2 sequences are MGHDK and SYGVNS. In DNA form, the CDR3 reads TGTGCCAGCAGTGAATCGAAAAACAGGGGCCGGAATGAAAAACTGTTTTTT. Amino acid sequence: CASSESKNRGRNEKLFF.

The CDR3 DNA sequence: TGCGCCAGCAGCTTGAGCACAGGGGAGGAGACCCAGTACTTC. This gives the protein CASSLSTGEETQYF. V usage is TRBV5-1 and J usage is TRBJ2-5; 7 bases agree with TRBD1. CDR1 and CDR2 from the germline V gene are SGHRS and YFSETQ. This CDR3 has 14 amino acids. Trimming cost V 1 base and J 5 bases; bases outside gene matches: 5.

The chain recombines TRBV12-5 with TRBJ1-4; 7 nucleotides align to TRBD1. The CDR3 totals 15 residues. Germline V CDR1 and CDR2: LGHNT, FRNRAP. V dropped 0 bases and J dropped 8; count of bases not matched to a gene: 6. This chain's CDR3 is CASGLVAGGREKLFF. The CDR3 DNA sequence: TGTGCTAGTGGTTTGGTGGCAGGGGGTCGAGAAAAACTGTTTTTT.

The chain employs TRBV6-1 and TRBJ1-5, with D unresolved. With 3 bases removed from V and 4 bases from J, the gap between germline ends came to 13 bases. Germline V lookup: CDR1 MNHNS, CDR2 SASEGT. This CDR3 is built from 15 residues. The chain's CDR3 is CASSERRSMNQPQHF. CDR3 nucleotides: TGTGCCAGCAGTGAGAGGCGAAGCATGAATCAGCCCCAGCATTTT.

This sequence joins TRBV10-3 and TRBJ1-5, with D hard to call. The germline V and J ends were trimmed by 2 bases and 3 bases, with 11 bases remaining between them. CDR3 size: 15 residues. Germline lookup yields CDR1 ENHRY and CDR2 SYGVKD. CDR3 sequence: CAISESGGDNQPQHF. The CDR3, as DNA: TGTGCCATCAGTGAGAGCGGTGGGGACAATCAGCCCCAGCATTTT.

The chain employs TRBV24-1 and TRBJ2-1, with D possibly matching TRBD1 (5 bases). The CDR3 runs 13 residues. The germline V and J ends were trimmed by 4 bases and 9 bases, with 12 bases remaining between them. The germline V gene encodes CDR1 KGHDR and CDR2 SFDVKD. CDR3 residues: CATSEFQGGEQFF. DNA for the CDR3: TGTGCCACCAGTGAATTTCAGGGTGGTGAGCAGTTCTTC.

Only one count was recorded for this clone. The rearrangement joins TRBV7-2 to TRBJ1-1, with D uncertain. V was shortened by 6 bases and J by 5 bases, with 16 bases between the two germline ends. In germline, CDR1 is SGHTA, CDR2 FQGNSA. The CDR3 is made up of 14 amino acids. The CDR3 DNA reads TGTGCCAGCAGGTCAACAGCTTTTGGGACTGAAGCTTTCTTT. Protein sequence: CASRSTAFGTEAFF.

The chain carries TRBV4-1 and TRBJ1-4; possibly TRBD1 for D (5 bases). The V end lost 0 bases, the J end lost 11 bases, and 16 bases lay between the germline ends. The CDR3 contains 15 residues. Germline V gene sequence: CDR1 MGHRA, CDR2 YSYEKL. The CDR3, as DNA: TGCGCCAGCAGCCAAGATTCGGGGACCTTCGGGAAACTGTTTTTT. Its protein product is CASSQDSGTFGKLFF.

This clone came up a few times. V usage is TRBV5-6 and J usage is TRBJ1-1; D uncertain. Germline loops: CDR1 SGHDT, CDR2 YYEEEE. The CDR3 has 13 residues. V gave up 2 bases and J gave up 5 bases, with 10 bases separating them. The CDR3 region is CASSLYRGTEAFF. CDR3 in DNA: TGTGCCAGCAGCTTATACAGAGGAACTGAAGCTTTCTTT.

The chain couples TRBV24-1 to TRBJ1-5, with D hard to call. The V gene's germline CDR1 is KGHDR and CDR2 SFDVKD. This CDR3 has 13 amino acids. V was shortened by 5 bases and J by 2 bases, with 6 bases between the two germline ends. CDR3 region: CATSADGNQPQHF. The CDR3 DNA follows: TGTGCCACCAGTGCGGACGGCAATCAGCCCCAGCATTTT.

The CDR3 sequence: CASSAGTAYGYTF. As DNA, the CDR3 is TGTGCCAGCAGTGCCGGGACAGCCTATGGCTACACCTTC. The rearrangement uses TRBV27 and TRBJ1-2, with 7 bases aligning to TRBD1. V gave up 5 bases and J gave up 4 bases; unmatched junction bases: 4. This CDR3 is built from 13 residues. Germline loops: CDR1 MNHEY, CDR2 SMNVEV (reference sequence).

The CDR3 nucleotides are TGTGCCAGCAGCTTACAGACCTCCACAGATACGCAGTATTTT. Translated: CASSLQTSTDTQYF. The J gene is TRBJ2-3, the V gene TRBV7-3; D gene ambiguous. V dropped 2 bases and J dropped 2 bases, with 8 bases sitting between them. CDR1 SGHTA and CDR2 FQGTGA come from the germline V gene. The CDR3 totals 14 residues.

V and J are TRBV10-1 and TRBJ1-4; D is ambiguous. CDR1 is WNHNN, CDR2 SYGVQD, per germline (reference sequence). The CDR3 extends over 14 amino acids. Trimming pared 2 bases from V and 8 bases from J, leaving 12 bases between. The CDR3 loop reads CASSEGPGREKLFF. CDR3 coding DNA: TGCGCCAGCAGTGAGGGCCCGGGAAGAGAAAAACTGTTTTTT.

This clone has just one count. The CDR3 bases are TGTGCCAGCAGCTCTCCGGGACAGGGGATGAATGAGCAGTTCTTC. Amino acids: CASSSPGQGMNEQFF. This chain links TRBV6-5 with TRBJ2-1, with TRBD1 matching over 10 bases. The V and J ends lost 6 bases and 7 bases, in that order; junction bases with no gene match: 9. The CDR3 contains 15 residues. Germline loops: CDR1 MNHEY, CDR2 SVGAGI.

The chain links TRBV3-1 (or the pseudogene TRBV3-2) to TRBJ1-5, with D unclear. Trimming took off 0 bases at V and 5 bases at J, with 14 bases between the two ends. The CDR3 is made up of 16 amino acids. Germline CDR1 reads LGHDT; CDR2 reads YNNKEL (reference sequence). The CDR3 region is CASSQENFGPDQPQHF. The CDR3 bases are TGTGCCAGCAGCCAAGAAAATTTCGGGCCCGATCAGCCCCAGCATTTT.

This clone came up once. The chain employs TRBV7-6 and TRBJ1-3; no clear D gene. Germline V gene sequence: CDR1 SGHVS, CDR2 FNYEAQ. The V end lost 1 base, the J end lost 0 bases, and 7 bases lay between the germline ends. The CDR3 totals 15 residues. Here the CDR3 DNA reads TGTGCCAGCAGCTTAGACGCGAGCTCTGGAAACACCATATATTTT. Translating gives CASSLDASSGNTIYF.